This section outlines one TCR beta chain sequence together with its context. Its antigen remains undetermined. No base-level quality is on record; no much larger clone is a single base apart. The CDR3 runs 13 residues from the cysteine to the phenylalanine. Solely the CDR3 DNA is kept, with 39 bases framed from the first base. The germline V gene yields KGHDR for CDR1 and SFDVKD for CDR2. At the junction V is shortened by 8 bases and J by 6 bases; bases outside the gene matches: 9. TRB repertoires were amplified using roughly 230-550 ng of genomic DNA isolated from blood. The sample originates from a study of T and B cells in COVID-19 patients (dated by TCRdb to about 2020). Broadly, across the study: In this study, adaptive immunity was profiled in COVID-19 patients who either had active infection or had recovered, using TRB and IGH repertoire sequencing of peripheral blood. Of the 20 patients in the active-infection cohort, about a dozen were critically ill and needed mechanical ventilation or ECMO. A recovered cohort comprised around 19 patients contributing approximately 22 samples, mostly after mild to moderate COVID-19 managed as outpatients. Over 7 million TCR sequences were analysed from a TCR and BCR sequence repository that comprised 35 or so patients and 65 or so time points. A median age of approximately 35 years was recorded in the recovered cohort versus around 70 years in the active-infection cohort. Because samples were available both during active disease and after recovery, a couple of patients were counted in both the recovered and the active cohorts. Comorbidities linked to unfavorable COVID-19 outcome were present in about 90% of the roughly 20 patients in the active-infection cohort. An age-matched reference group of 35 to 45 healthy donors negative for COVID-19 antibodies served as the comparison for repertoire analyses. As many as 9 follow-up blood samples were collected from each patient, and in some individuals these samples spanned different disease stages. Overall results and qualifications from the work: Few blood samples were available from mildly ill patients while symptoms were present or from severe cases at early time points. The cohort was considered too small for HLA contributions to COVID-19 susceptibility or severity to be assessed. In patients with COVID-19, the usage of TRBV/TRBJ genes was reported to be strongly skewed. Specific T cell subsets (CD4+/Treg/CD8+) and sorted SARS-CoV-2-responsive or tetramer+ T cells had not yet been sequenced, and these experiments were ongoing. It was stated that prospective validation of the reported TCR clusters was required before the clusters could be put to clinical use. A total of around 2,500 TCR clusters were exclusive to the recovered cohort, and 31 of those clusters were low-pGen clusters. TRB repertoires were found to be highly clonal in active COVID-19, whereas diversity and richness at recovery were found to rise above healthy donor levels.

The sequencing machine was an Illumina MiSeq. TRB rearrangements were amplified by multiplex PCR with BIOMED2 TRB-A/B primer pools. Illumina-compatible adapters and 7-nucleotide sample barcodes were attached to the amplicons through two consecutive PCRs. Phusion HS II polymerase was used for all library PCRs. Amplicons were gel-purified with the NucleoSpin Gel and PCR Clean-up kit, quantified on Qubit, and pooled at about 4 nM. Before Illumina next-generation sequencing, the quality of the amplicon pool was assessed on an Agilent 2100 Bioanalyzer. Per the source publication's procedure: Annotation of TRB rearrangements was done in MiXCR 3.0.8 with the default MiXCR reference library. Non-productive reads and sequences with fewer than 2 reads were removed, and every unique CDR3 nucleotide sequence was treated as one clone. Clonality, diversity, richness and V-J gene usage were computed in R 3.5.1. TCR clustering by CDR3 similarity used GLIPH2, with generation probabilities calculated by OLGA. Only GLIPH2 clusters with at least four unique TCR clonotypes present in at least three individuals were retained. Through fastp at Q25 and MiXCR, TCRdb rebuilt clones from the public reads, retaining in-frame beta chains. Every entry covers one CDR3 protein and lists the most common genes and DNA from its rows. The V and J calls, along with clone size, are taken from TCRdb and not from the paper's own processing. This sample holds under 20,000 distinct CDR3 sequences; 27% were observed only once. Jointly, the top ten make up around 3.1% of the sample.

The source material was blood. The sequence is built from TRBV24-1 and TRBJ2-7, with TRBD2 matching 7 junction bases. The TCR was taken from a human donor who had recovered from COVID-19. CDR3 reads: CATNQAGSGEQYF. DNA sequence: TGTGCCACCAACCAAGCGGGGTCGGGCGAGCAGTACTTC.